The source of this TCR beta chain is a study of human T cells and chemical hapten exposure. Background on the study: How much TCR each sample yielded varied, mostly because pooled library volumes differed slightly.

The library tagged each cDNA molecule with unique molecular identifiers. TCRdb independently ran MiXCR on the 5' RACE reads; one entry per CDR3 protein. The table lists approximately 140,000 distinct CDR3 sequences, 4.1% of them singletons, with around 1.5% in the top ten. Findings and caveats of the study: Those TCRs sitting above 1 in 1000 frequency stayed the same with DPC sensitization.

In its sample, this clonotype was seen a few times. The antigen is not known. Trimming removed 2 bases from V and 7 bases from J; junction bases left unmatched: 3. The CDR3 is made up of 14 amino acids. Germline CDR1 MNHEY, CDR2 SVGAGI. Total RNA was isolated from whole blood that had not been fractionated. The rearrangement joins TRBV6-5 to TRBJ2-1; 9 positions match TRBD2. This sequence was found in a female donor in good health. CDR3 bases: TGTGCCAGCAGTTACGGCCTAGCGGGGAATGAGCAGTTCTTC. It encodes CASSYGLAGNEQFF.